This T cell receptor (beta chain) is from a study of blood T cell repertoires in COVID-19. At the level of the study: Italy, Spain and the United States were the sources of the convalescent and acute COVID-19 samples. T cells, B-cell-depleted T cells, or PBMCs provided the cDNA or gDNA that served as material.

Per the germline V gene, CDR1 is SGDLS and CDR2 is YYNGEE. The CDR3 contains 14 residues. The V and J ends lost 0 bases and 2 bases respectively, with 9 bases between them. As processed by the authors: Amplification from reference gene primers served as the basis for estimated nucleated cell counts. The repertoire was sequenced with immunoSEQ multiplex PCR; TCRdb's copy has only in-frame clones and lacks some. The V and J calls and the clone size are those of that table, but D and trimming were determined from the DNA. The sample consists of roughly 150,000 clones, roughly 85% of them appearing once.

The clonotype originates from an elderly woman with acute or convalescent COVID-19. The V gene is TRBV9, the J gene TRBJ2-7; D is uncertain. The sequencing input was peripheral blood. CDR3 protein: CASSVAPSTYEQYF. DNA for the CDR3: TGTGCCAGCAGCGTAGCTCCCAGTACCTACGAGCAGTACTTC.